The sample holds many counts of the clone carrying this T cell receptor (beta chain). Its antigen is as yet unknown. RNA transcripts served as the template for amplifying TCR beta CDR3 regions. HTBI primers were the set used in a first-round RT-PCR of the TCR CDR3. In TCRdb, the multiplex PCR reads were re-called with MiXCR into one record per CDR3 protein. Altogether under 650,000 distinct CDR3 sequences are present, roughly 15% being singletons, with the ten largest covering around 4%. Per germline, CDR1 GTSNPN and CDR2 SVGIG (reference sequence). The CDR3 loop spans 14 amino acids. V was pared by 0 bases and J by 5 bases, with 14 bases between. The data are from a study of T cells in Graves' hyperthyroidism and ophthalmopathy. The study, taken as a whole, reports: Ophthalmopathy stood apart from stable hyperthyroidism in a 13 V-J model.

Over 18 months, lack of ophthalmopathy progression marked Graves' hyperthyroidism as stable. Used for diagnoses were clinical symptoms, serum thyroxine and TRAb, thyroid ultrasound and orbital computed tomography. Sequencing input: blood. The clonotype originates from a woman aged 25 to 39 with Graves' hyperthyroidism. The chain carries TRBV30 and TRBJ2-7; a weak D match, TRBD2 (6 bases). The CDR3 here is CAWSVLSGGNEQYF. The CDR3 region has the DNA TGTGCCTGGAGTGTGCTTAGCGGCGGGAACGAGCAGTACTTC.